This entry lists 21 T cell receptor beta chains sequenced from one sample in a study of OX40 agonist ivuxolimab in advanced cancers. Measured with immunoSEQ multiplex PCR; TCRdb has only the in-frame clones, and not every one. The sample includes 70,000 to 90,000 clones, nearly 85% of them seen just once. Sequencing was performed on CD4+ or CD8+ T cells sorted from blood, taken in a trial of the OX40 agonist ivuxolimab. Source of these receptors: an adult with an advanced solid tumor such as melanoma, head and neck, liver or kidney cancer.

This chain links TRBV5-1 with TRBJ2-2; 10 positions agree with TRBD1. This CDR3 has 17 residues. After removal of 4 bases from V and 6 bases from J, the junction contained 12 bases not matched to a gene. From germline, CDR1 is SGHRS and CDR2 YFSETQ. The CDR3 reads CASSMGPGTGDAGELFF. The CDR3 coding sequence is TGCGCCAGCAGCATGGGCCCAGGGACAGGGGACGCCGGGGAGCTGTTTTTT.

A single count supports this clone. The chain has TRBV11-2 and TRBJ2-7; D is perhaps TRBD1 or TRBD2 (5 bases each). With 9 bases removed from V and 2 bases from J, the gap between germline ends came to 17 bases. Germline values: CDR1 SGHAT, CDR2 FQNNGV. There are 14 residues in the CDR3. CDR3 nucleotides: TGTGCCAGTCAGGTCAGTCCGGGGCCCTACGAGCAGTACTTC. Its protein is CASQVSPGPYEQYF.

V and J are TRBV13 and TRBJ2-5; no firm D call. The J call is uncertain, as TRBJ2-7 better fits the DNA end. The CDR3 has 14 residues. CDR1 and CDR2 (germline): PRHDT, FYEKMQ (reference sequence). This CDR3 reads CASSRSRDFYEQYF. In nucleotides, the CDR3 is TGTGCCAGCAGCCGCTCGAGAGATTTCTACGAGCAGTACTTC.

CDR3 sequence: CASSLLKGSNQPQHF. The CDR3 coding sequence is TGTGCCAGCAGTCTCCTAAAAGGGAGCAATCAGCCCCAGCATTTT. This chain joins TRBV28 and TRBJ1-5; D call uncertain. This CDR3 spans 15 amino acids. The germline V and J ends were trimmed by 5 bases and 1 base, with 12 bases remaining between them. Per the germline V gene, CDR1 is MDHEN and CDR2 is SYDVKM.

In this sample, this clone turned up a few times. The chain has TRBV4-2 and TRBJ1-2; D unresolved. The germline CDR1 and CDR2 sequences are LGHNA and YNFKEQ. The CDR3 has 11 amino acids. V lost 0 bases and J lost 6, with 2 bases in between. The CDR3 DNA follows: TGTGCCAGCAGCCAAGAGGATGGCTACACCTTC. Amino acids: CASSQEDGYTF.

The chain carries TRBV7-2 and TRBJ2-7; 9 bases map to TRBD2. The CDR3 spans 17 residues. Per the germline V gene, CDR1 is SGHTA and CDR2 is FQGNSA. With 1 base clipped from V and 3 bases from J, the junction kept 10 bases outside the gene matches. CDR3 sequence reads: CASSLGGGGRANYEQYF. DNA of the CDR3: TGTGCCAGCAGCTTAGGAGGGGGCGGGAGGGCCAACTACGAGCAGTACTTC. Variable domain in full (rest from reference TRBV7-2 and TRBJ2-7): GAGVSQSPSNKVTEKGKDVELRCDPISGHTALYWYRQSLGQGLEFLIYFQGNSAPDKSGLPSDRFSAERTGGSVSTLTIQRTQQEDSAVYLCASSLGGGGRANYEQYFGPGTRLTVT.

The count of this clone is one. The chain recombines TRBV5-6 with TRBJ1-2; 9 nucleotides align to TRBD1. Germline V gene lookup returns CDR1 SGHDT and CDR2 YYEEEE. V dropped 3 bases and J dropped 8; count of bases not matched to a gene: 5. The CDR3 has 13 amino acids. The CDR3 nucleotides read TGTGCCAGCAGCTACCGGGACAGGGACGGCTACACCTTC. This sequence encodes CASSYRDRDGYTF.

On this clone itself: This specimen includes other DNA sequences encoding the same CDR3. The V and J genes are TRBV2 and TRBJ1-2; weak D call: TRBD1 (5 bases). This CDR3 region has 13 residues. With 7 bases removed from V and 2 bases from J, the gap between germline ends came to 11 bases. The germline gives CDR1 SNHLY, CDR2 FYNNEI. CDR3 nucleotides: TGTGCCAGCATTGCAGGGAGCAACTATGGCTACACCTTC. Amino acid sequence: CASIAGSNYGYTF.

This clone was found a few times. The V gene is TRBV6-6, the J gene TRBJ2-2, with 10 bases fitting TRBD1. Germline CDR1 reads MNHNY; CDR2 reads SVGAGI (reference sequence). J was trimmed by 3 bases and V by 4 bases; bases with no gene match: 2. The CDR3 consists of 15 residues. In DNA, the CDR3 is TGTGCCAGCAGTTCGACAGGGGGCGACACCGGGGAGCTGTTTTTT. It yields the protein CASSSTGGDTGELFF.

The CDR3 region has the DNA TGCGCCAGCAGCCCGACAGGGGGATACGCAGATACGCAGTATTTT. Its protein product is CASSPTGGYADTQYF. The chain uses TRBV4-3 and TRBJ2-3, with TRBD1 matching over 9 bases. From germline, CDR1 is LGHNA and CDR2 YSLEER. The CDR3 consists of 15 residues. V lost 4 bases, J lost 4 bases, and 6 bases stayed unmatched.

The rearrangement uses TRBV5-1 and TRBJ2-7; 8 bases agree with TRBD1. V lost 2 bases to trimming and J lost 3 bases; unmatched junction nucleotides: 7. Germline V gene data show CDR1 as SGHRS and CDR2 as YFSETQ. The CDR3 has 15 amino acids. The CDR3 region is CASSLTSQGVYEQYF. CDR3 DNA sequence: TGCGCCAGCAGCTTAACGTCACAGGGGGTCTACGAGCAGTACTTC.

The CDR3 region is CAWSTFGVYGYTF. The CDR3 DNA reads as TGTGCCTGGAGTACCTTCGGGGTCTATGGCTACACCTTC. The V call is TRBV30, the J call TRBJ1-2, with unresolved D. The V end was cut by 2 bases, the J end by 4 bases, with 11 bases between. This CDR3 is 13 amino acids long. CDR1 is GTSNPN, CDR2 SVGIG, per germline (reference sequence).

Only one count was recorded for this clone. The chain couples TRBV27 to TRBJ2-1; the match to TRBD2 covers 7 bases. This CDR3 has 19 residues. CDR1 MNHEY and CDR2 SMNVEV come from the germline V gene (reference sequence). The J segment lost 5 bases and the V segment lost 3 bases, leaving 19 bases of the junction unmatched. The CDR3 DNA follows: TGTGCCAGCAGTTTTGGGGCTAGCGGAGTCGTGCCGCCCCACAATGAGCAGTTCTTC. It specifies CASSFGASGVVPPHNEQFF.

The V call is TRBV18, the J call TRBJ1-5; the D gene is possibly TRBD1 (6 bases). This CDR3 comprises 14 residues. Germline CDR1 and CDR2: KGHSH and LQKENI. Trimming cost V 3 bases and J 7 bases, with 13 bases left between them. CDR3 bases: TGTGCCAGCTCACCCCCAGGGGCGGGGCAGCCCCAGCATTTT. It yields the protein CASSPPGAGQPQHF.

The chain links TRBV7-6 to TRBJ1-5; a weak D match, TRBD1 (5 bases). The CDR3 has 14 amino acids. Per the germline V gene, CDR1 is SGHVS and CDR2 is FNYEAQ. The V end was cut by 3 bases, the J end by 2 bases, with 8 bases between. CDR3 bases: TGTGCCAGCAGCTTGGGGGGGGGCAATCAGCCCCAGCATTTT. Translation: CASSLGGGNQPQHF.

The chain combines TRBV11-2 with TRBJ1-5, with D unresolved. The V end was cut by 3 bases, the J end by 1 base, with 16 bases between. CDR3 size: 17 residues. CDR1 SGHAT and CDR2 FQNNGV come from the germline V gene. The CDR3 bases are TGTGCCAGCAGCTTTCCGGTCGAATGGATAAGCAATCAGCCCCAGCATTTT. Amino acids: CASSFPVEWISNQPQHF. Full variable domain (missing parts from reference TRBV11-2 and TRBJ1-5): EAGVAQSPRYKIIEKRQSVAFWCNPISGHATLYWYQQILGQGPKLLIQFQNNGVVDDSQLPKDRFSAERLKGVDSTLKIQPAKLEDSAVYLCASSFPVEWISNQPQHFGDGTRLSIL.

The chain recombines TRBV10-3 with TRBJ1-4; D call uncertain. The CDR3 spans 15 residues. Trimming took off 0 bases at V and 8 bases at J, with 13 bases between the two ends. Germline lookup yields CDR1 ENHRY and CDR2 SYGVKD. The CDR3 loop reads CAISESLTTREKLFF. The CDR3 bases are TGTGCCATCAGTGAGTCTTTGACCACCCGGGAAAAACTGTTTTTT.

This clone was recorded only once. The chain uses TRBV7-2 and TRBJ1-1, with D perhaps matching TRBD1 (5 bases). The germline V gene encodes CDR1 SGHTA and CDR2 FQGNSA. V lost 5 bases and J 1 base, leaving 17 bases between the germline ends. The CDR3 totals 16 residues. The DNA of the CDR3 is TGTGCCAGCAGCATAGGCGGGGGACGGGGGAACACTGAAGCTTTCTTT. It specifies CASSIGGGRGNTEAFF.

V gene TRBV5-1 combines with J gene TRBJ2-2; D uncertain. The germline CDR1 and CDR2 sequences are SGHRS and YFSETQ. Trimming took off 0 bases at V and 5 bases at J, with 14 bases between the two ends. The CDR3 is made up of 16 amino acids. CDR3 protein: CASSLVSSHGTGELFF. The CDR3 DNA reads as TGCGCCAGCAGCTTGGTTTCCAGCCACGGGACCGGGGAGCTGTTTTTT. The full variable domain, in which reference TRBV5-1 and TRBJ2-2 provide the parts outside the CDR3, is KAGVTQTPRYLIKTRGQQVTLSCSPISGHRSVSWYQQTPGQGLQFLFEYFSETQRNKGNFPGRFSGRQFSNSRSEMNVSTLELGDSALYLCASSLVSSHGTGELFFGEGSRLTVL.

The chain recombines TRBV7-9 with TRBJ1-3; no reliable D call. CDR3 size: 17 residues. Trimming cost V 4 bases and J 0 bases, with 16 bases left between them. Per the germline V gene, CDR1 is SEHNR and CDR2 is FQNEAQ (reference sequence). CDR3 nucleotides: TGTGCCAGCAGCTCCCGGGAGGGTTTAGTCTCTGGAAACACCATATATTTT. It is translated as CASSSREGLVSGNTIYF. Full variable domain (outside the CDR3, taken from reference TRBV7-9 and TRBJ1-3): DTGVSQNPRHKITKRGQNVTFRCDPISEHNRLYWYRQTLGQGPEFLTYFQNEAQLEKSRLLSDRFSAERPKGSFSTLEIQRTEQGDSAMYLCASSSREGLVSGNTIYFGEGSWLTVV.

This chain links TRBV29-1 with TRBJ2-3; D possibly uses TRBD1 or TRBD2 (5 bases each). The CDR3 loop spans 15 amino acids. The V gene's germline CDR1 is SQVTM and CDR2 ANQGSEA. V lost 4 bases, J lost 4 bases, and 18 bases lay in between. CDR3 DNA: TGCAGCGTTGGGGGTACGGTGCAGGGACCAGATACGCAGTATTTT. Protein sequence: CSVGGTVQGPDTQYF.